This TCR beta chain was identified during a study of T-cell memory formation after mild COVID-19. About the research overall: Clusters of TCRs were largely donor specific.

Via MiXCR, TCRdb re-called the 5' RACE reads, giving one row per CDR3 protein. The repertoire has 280,000 or so distinct CDR3 sequences, around 17% of them found once; the top ten carry roughly 23%. Regarding the study as a whole: Confirmation was lacking for SARS-CoV-2 specificity of second-wave clones that peaked on day 37. Shrinking CD4+ clones were chiefly CM and EM; CD8+ ones were chiefly EMRA.

This clonotype was detected only a few times. Its cognate antigen is unknown. The clonotype comes from a man younger than 35 who had mild COVID-19 (a few samples of this study predate the infection). Cell type and time point are not known. Sequencing input: PBMCs or a T cell subset sorted from them (not recorded which).

The CDR3 is CASSRNGFGEAFF. CDR3 DNA sequence: TGTGCCAGCAGCAGGAATGGGTTCGGTGAAGCTTTCTTT. The chain joins TRBV7-2 to TRBJ1-1; D gene unclear. The V end lost 5 bases, the J end lost 7 bases, and 14 bases lay between the germline ends. Per germline, CDR1 SGHTA and CDR2 FQGNSA. This CDR3 has 13 amino acids.